A selection of T cell receptor beta chains follows, all from one sample in a study of shared clonotypes between healthy human individuals. Clones were read by immunoSEQ multiplex PCR, and TCRdb kept only the in-frame ones, dropping some. The table lists 450,000 to 500,000 clones, 79% of them singletons, with roughly 12% in the top ten. The sample was PBMCs. Receptor source: a woman between 40 and 50 years old in good health. Some clones in this sample may be carry-over from other donors' samples. Both conserved end residues are trimmed from each CDR3.

j_call v_call cdr3_aa
TRBJ2-5 TRBV5-4 ASSIPLAGIKETQY
TRBJ2-1 TRBV7-3 ASSYSGQGADEQF
TRBJ1-5 TRBV6-5 ASRSTGGNQPQH
TRBJ1-1 TRBV19 ASRSAGQGETEAF
TRBJ2-7 TRBV19 ASRPGTFGDEQY
TRBJ1-5 TRBV19 ASSIWTGSNQPQH
TRBJ2-3 TRBV5-1 ASSPGLAGTDTQY
TRBJ1-4 TRBV15 ATSRRATNEKLF
TRBJ1-4 TRBV28 ASSSPTDRGLYEKLF
TRBJ2-5 TRBV9 ASSRRGKATQY
TRBJ1-1 TRBV7-9 ASTWDGSYTEAF
TRBJ2-3 TRBV5-6 ASSSGTGGFTDTQY
TRBJ2-7 TRBV30 AWSEDSYEQY
TRBJ2-5 TRBV5-1 ASSWRTGDQTQY
TRBJ2-3 TRBV2 ASRRSTDTQY
TRBJ2-7 TRBV7-2 ASSGTGSSYEQY
TRBJ2-2 TRBV19 ASSRTTGGNTGELF
TRBJ1-1 TRBV7-9 ASRGTAEAF
TRBJ2-1 TRBV7-2 ASSFSSYNEQF
TRBJ2-6 TRBV5-3 ASSQDSGANVLT
TRBJ1-3 TRBV6-6 ASSYSGSGNTIY
TRBJ1-3 TRBV28 ASSSGGARNTIY
TRBJ2-2 TRBV2 ASSASIFTGELF
TRBJ1-1 TRBV7-8 ASSHEGGPPEAF
TRBJ1-2 TRBV4-1 ASSLRAQYGYT
TRBJ2-1 TRBV2 ASTLASVGEQF
TRBJ2-2 TRBV18 ASSPSNTGELF
TRBJ2-1 TRBV7-9 ASSYQGGKGAEQF
TRBJ2-2 TRBV19 ASSINSMNTGELF
TRBJ2-2 TRBV5-4 ASSGGVTGELF
TRBJ2-7 TRBV11-2 ASSLNSRDRDPYEQY
TRBJ1-1 TRBV28 ASSWRVSEAF
TRBJ2-7 TRBV14 ASSQVQESYEQY
TRBJ2-2 TRBV5-1 ATKGLIFWELF
TRBJ2-7 TRBV14 ASSSHYEQY
TRBJ2-7 TRBV19 ASSFQDSPPGSEQY
TRBJ2-2 TRBV11-2 ASSLSGGNTGELF
TRBJ2-1 TRBV18 ASSPPILAGINEQF
TRBJ1-4 TRBV4-2 ASSQEWSANEKLF
TRBJ1-1 TRBV15 ATSRDQGLGTEAF
TRBJ2-3 TRBV5-1 ASTLRASGRVTDTQY
TRBJ1-4 TRBV9 ASSVGGRRNEKLF
TRBJ2-1 TRBV5-6 ASSPTGVGEQF
TRBJ1-3 TRBV7-2 ASSLRGGNTIY
TRBJ2-3 TRBV27 ASSLNHPGISTDTQY
TRBJ2-5 TRBV7-2 ASSLRQGGGGQETQY
TRBJ2-7 TRBV6-1 ASSTGLSYEQY
TRBJ1-3 TRBV7-2 ASSPDSYSGNTIY
TRBJ1-2 TRBV15 ATSRGAGSYT
TRBJ1-2 TRBV7-2 ASSLGGPYGYT
TRBJ2-7 TRBV28 ASSFSPLPTSGRPYEQY
TRBJ2-3 TRBV5-6 ASSPQGGIGTDTQY
TRBJ2-3 TRBV7-9 ASSLGGVGTDTQY
TRBJ2-7 TRBV7-2 ASSLAGKTYEQY
TRBJ1-5 TRBV18 ASSEGQTFGQPQH
TRBJ1-1 TRBV5-1 ASSQRTGSLNTEAF
TRBJ2-3 TRBV13 ASSRDRAADTQY